The clone carrying this TCR beta chain occurred once. These data are taken from a study of T cell repertoires in cytomegalovirus infection. Study in general: Evidence of both CMV infection and a matching HLA type came from public TCR beta signatures.

The CDR3 extends over 13 amino acids. The germline V gene encodes CDR1 DFQATT and CDR2 SNEGSKA (reference sequence). V was pared by 0 bases and J by 5 bases, with 1 base of the junction left unmatched. TCRdb reanalysed the reads using MiXCR and keeps one entry per CDR3 protein. The sample has just over 150,000 distinct CDR3 sequences; about a quarter are singletons. Material for sequencing was PBMCs. The TCR was taken from a human donor in good health (CMV status not recorded). Some clones in this sample may be carry-over from other donors' samples. The rearrangement joins TRBV20-1 to TRBJ2-5; 9 bases map to TRBD2. Here the CDR3 reads CSARESGRETQYF. The CDR3 nucleotides are TGCAGTGCTAGAGAAAGCGGGAGGGAGACCCAGTACTTC.